A selection of T cell receptor beta chains follows, all from one sample in a study of blood T cells in healthy people across ages. Via MiXCR, TCRdb re-called the 5' RACE reads, giving one row per CDR3 protein. The table has about 680,000 distinct CDR3 sequences, roughly 49% seen once. The sequenced material came from blood. These receptors all stem from a woman in her sixties or seventies in good health. Both conserved end residues are part of each CDR3. The D gene is left open where the match is weak. Rows may omit the clone size; those that give it use once, few, many or a size class.

clone_size: .
j_call: TRBJ2-2
cdr3_length: 17
d_call: .
v_call: TRBV4-1
cdr3_nt: TGCGCCAGCAGCCAAGAAAGGGGGGGACGGTATTCCGGGGAGCTGTTTTTT
cdr3_aa: CASSQERGGRYSGELFF

clone_size: .
j_call: TRBJ2-7
cdr3_length: 12
d_call: .
v_call: TRBV6-6
cdr3_nt: TGTGCCAGCAGTTCTGAAGGCTACGAGCAGTACTTC
cdr3_aa: CASSSEGYEQYF

clone_size: .
j_call: TRBJ1-1
cdr3_length: 16
d_call: .
v_call: TRBV4-1
cdr3_nt: TGCGCCAGTCGCCCCGTTAACCTCCGGCGGGACACTGAAGCTTTCTTT
cdr3_aa: CASRPVNLRRDTEAFF

clone_size: .
j_call: TRBJ2-1
cdr3_length: 15
d_call: TRBD2
v_call: TRBV19
cdr3_nt: TGTGCCAGTAGCTCCACTAGCGGGACTCACAATGAGCAGTTCTTC
cdr3_aa: CASSSTSGTHNEQFF

clone_size: .
j_call: TRBJ1-3
cdr3_length: 14
d_call: .
v_call: TRBV30
cdr3_nt: TGTGCCTGGAACCCGGGACCCGGGGGAAACACCATATATTTT
cdr3_aa: CAWNPGPGGNTIYF

clone_size: .
j_call: TRBJ1-2
cdr3_length: 12
d_call: .
v_call: TRBV5-6
cdr3_nt: TGTGCCAGCAGCTTGGAGACCTATGGCTACACCTTC
cdr3_aa: CASSLETYGYTF

clone_size: once
j_call: TRBJ1-4
cdr3_length: 15
d_call: .
v_call: TRBV14
cdr3_nt: TGTGCCAGCAGCCAAGAAGGCGCGCGGCGTGAAAAACTGTTTTTT
cdr3_aa: CASSQEGARREKLFF

clone_size: many
j_call: TRBJ1-2
cdr3_length: 13
d_call: TRBD1
v_call: TRBV20-1
cdr3_nt: TGCAGTGCTAGTTCAGGGGGAAACTATGGCTACACCTTC
cdr3_aa: CSASSGGNYGYTF

clone_size: few
j_call: TRBJ2-5
cdr3_length: 14
d_call: .
v_call: TRBV12-3/TRBV12-4
cdr3_nt: TGTGCCAGCAGTTCGTCGGTGGGGCGGAGGACCCAGTACTTC
cdr3_aa: CASSSSVGRRTQYF

clone_size: .
j_call: TRBJ2-2
cdr3_length: 16
d_call: TRBD2
v_call: TRBV11-2
cdr3_nt: TGTGCCAGCAGCTCACTAGCGGGAGCGAACACCGGGGAGCTGTTTTTT
cdr3_aa: CASSSLAGANTGELFF

clone_size: many
j_call: TRBJ2-7
cdr3_length: 15
d_call: TRBD1
v_call: TRBV4-3
cdr3_nt: TGCGCCAGCAGCCAGGCCGGGACAGGGTTCGGAGAGCAGTACTTC
cdr3_aa: CASSQAGTGFGEQYF

clone_size: once
j_call: TRBJ1-1
cdr3_length: 15
d_call: TRBD1
v_call: TRBV12-3/TRBV12-4
cdr3_nt: TGTGCCAGCAGTTTAGGCGGGACAGCCCAGGGTGAAGCTTTCTTT
cdr3_aa: CASSLGGTAQGEAFF

clone_size: many
j_call: TRBJ2-1
cdr3_length: 15
d_call: TRBD1
v_call: TRBV6-5
cdr3_nt: TGTGCCAGCAGCCTGACAGGGGGCTTGGTCAATGAGCAGTTCTTC
cdr3_aa: CASSLTGGLVNEQFF

clone_size: few
j_call: TRBJ2-1
cdr3_length: 15
d_call: TRBD2
v_call: TRBV4-1
cdr3_nt: TGCGCCAGCAGCTTACTAGCGGCCCCTGGCAATGAGCAGTTCTTC
cdr3_aa: CASSLLAAPGNEQFF

clone_size: .
j_call: TRBJ2-5
cdr3_length: 16
d_call: .
v_call: TRBV9
cdr3_nt: TGTGCCAGCAGCGTCAGACCATTAGCGGTCCAAGAGACCCAGTACTTC
cdr3_aa: CASSVRPLAVQETQYF

clone_size: few
j_call: TRBJ2-7
cdr3_length: 15
d_call: TRBD2
v_call: TRBV7-9
cdr3_nt: TGTGCCAGCAGCGTCTCTAGCGGACTCTCCTACGAGCAGTACTTC
cdr3_aa: CASSVSSGLSYEQYF

clone_size: .
j_call: TRBJ1-1
cdr3_length: 15
d_call: TRBD1
v_call: TRBV28
cdr3_nt: TGTGCCAGCAGTCTGGTGGGGACAGGGATGAATGAAGCTTTCTTT
cdr3_aa: CASSLVGTGMNEAFF

clone_size: .
j_call: TRBJ1-2
cdr3_length: 16
d_call: .
v_call: TRBV20-1
cdr3_nt: TGCAGTGCTAGCCCTACTCTTCGGGGATGTCACTATGGCTACACCTTC
cdr3_aa: CSASPTLRGCHYGYTF

clone_size: .
j_call: TRBJ2-4
cdr3_length: 12
d_call: .
v_call: TRBV7-9
cdr3_nt: TGTGCCAGCAGCTTAAAGGGGAACATTCAGTACTTC
cdr3_aa: CASSLKGNIQYF

clone_size: .
j_call: TRBJ2-1
cdr3_length: 13
d_call: TRBD2
v_call: TRBV29-1
cdr3_nt: TGCAGCGTTCTGGGACTAGCATACAATGAGCAGTTCTTC
cdr3_aa: CSVLGLAYNEQFF

clone_size: few
j_call: TRBJ1-4
cdr3_length: 15
d_call: .
v_call: TRBV5-6
cdr3_nt: TGTGCCAGCAGCCTAGAACAAGCAACTAATGAAAAACTGTTTTTT
cdr3_aa: CASSLEQATNEKLFF

clone_size: .
j_call: TRBJ1-5
cdr3_length: 16
d_call: TRBD1
v_call: TRBV12-3/TRBV12-4
cdr3_nt: TGTGCCAGCAGCCAAGGACAGGGGAGTAGCAATCAGCCCCAGCATTTT
cdr3_aa: CASSQGQGSSNQPQHF

clone_size: few
j_call: TRBJ1-2
cdr3_length: 14
d_call: .
v_call: TRBV28
cdr3_nt: TGTGCCAGCAACCCGGACGGCGGTGGGTATGGCTACACCTTC
cdr3_aa: CASNPDGGGYGYTF

clone_size: .
j_call: TRBJ2-5
cdr3_length: 15
d_call: .
v_call: TRBV2
cdr3_nt: TGTGCCAGCAGTGAAGATCTCGGGGTCCAAGAGACCCAGTACTTC
cdr3_aa: CASSEDLGVQETQYF

clone_size: once
j_call: TRBJ1-1
cdr3_length: 15
d_call: .
v_call: TRBV20-1
cdr3_nt: TGCAGTGCTAGTCGTCCTGGGATAACCAACACTGAAGCTTTCTTT
cdr3_aa: CSASRPGITNTEAFF

clone_size: few
j_call: TRBJ1-2
cdr3_length: 17
d_call: .
v_call: TRBV12-3/TRBV12-4
cdr3_nt: TGTGCCAGCAGCAAATCTTACGACGGCAGGGTTGACTATGGCTACACCTTC
cdr3_aa: CASSKSYDGRVDYGYTF

clone_size: .
j_call: TRBJ2-1
cdr3_length: 19
d_call: TRBD2
v_call: TRBV4-2
cdr3_nt: TGTGCCAGCAGCCAAGATCCACTAGCGGGTCCTCTCTCCTACAATGAGCAGTTCTTC
cdr3_aa: CASSQDPLAGPLSYNEQFF

clone_size: .
j_call: TRBJ2-1
cdr3_length: 14
d_call: .
v_call: TRBV4-3
cdr3_nt: TGCGCCAGCAGCCAACCCGGGGGCTACAATGAGCAGTTCTTC
cdr3_aa: CASSQPGGYNEQFF

clone_size: .
j_call: TRBJ2-7
cdr3_length: 12
d_call: .
v_call: TRBV20-1
cdr3_nt: TGCAGTGCTAGAGAGGACAGTTACGAGCAGTACTTC
cdr3_aa: CSAREDSYEQYF

clone_size: few
j_call: TRBJ2-7
cdr3_length: 15
d_call: TRBD2
v_call: TRBV5-1
cdr3_nt: TGCGCCAGCAGCTTGGAGGGGACTACTACCTACGAGCAGTACTTC
cdr3_aa: CASSLEGTTTYEQYF

clone_size: few
j_call: TRBJ1-2
cdr3_length: 16
d_call: .
v_call: TRBV27
cdr3_nt: TGTGCCAGCAGTTTACTAGACAGGCCTCAGCTCTATGGCTACACCTTC
cdr3_aa: CASSLLDRPQLYGYTF

clone_size: .
j_call: TRBJ2-7
cdr3_length: 12
d_call: TRBD2
v_call: TRBV10-3
cdr3_nt: TGTGCCATCGGGGAGGGCTCCTACGAGCAGTACTTC
cdr3_aa: CAIGEGSYEQYF

clone_size: .
j_call: TRBJ2-7
cdr3_length: 14
d_call: .
v_call: TRBV28
cdr3_nt: TGTGCCAGCAGGGAGGGACGGAACCTATACGAGCAGTACTTC
cdr3_aa: CASREGRNLYEQYF

clone_size: .
j_call: TRBJ2-7
cdr3_length: 15
d_call: .
v_call: TRBV10-3
cdr3_nt: TGTGCCATCAAAACACACCGGGACCTCGATAGTGAGCAGTACTTC
cdr3_aa: CAIKTHRDLDSEQYF

clone_size: .
j_call: TRBJ2-3
cdr3_length: 21
d_call: .
v_call: TRBV5-1
cdr3_nt: TGCGCCAGCAGCCAGTACCGGACAGGGGGCAGGCTAGCGGGAGATATCAATACGCAGTATTTT
cdr3_aa: CASSQYRTGGRLAGDINTQYF

clone_size: once
j_call: TRBJ2-3
cdr3_length: 14
d_call: .
v_call: TRBV7-2
cdr3_nt: TGTGCCAGCAGCCTAGCAAGATTCACAGATACGCAGTATTTT
cdr3_aa: CASSLARFTDTQYF

clone_size: .
j_call: TRBJ2-2
cdr3_length: 11
d_call: .
v_call: TRBV21-1
cdr3_nt: TGTGCCAGCAGCGGGCGGGGGGAGCTGTTTTTT
cdr3_aa: CASSGRGELFF

clone_size: .
j_call: TRBJ2-7
cdr3_length: 14
d_call: TRBD2
v_call: TRBV10-3
cdr3_nt: TGTGCCATCAGACTAGCGGGGGACGCCTACGAGCAGTACTTC
cdr3_aa: CAIRLAGDAYEQYF

clone_size: .
j_call: TRBJ2-1
cdr3_length: 16
d_call: TRBD2
v_call: TRBV20-1
cdr3_nt: TGCAGTGCTAGGAAGGCCGGGACTAGCAGGAACCGTGAGCAGTTCTTC
cdr3_aa: CSARKAGTSRNREQFF

clone_size: .
j_call: TRBJ2-5
cdr3_length: 17
d_call: TRBD2
v_call: TRBV20-1
cdr3_nt: TGCAGTGCTAGAAAACTAGCGGGAGTCTCGACTCAAGAGACCCAGTACTTC
cdr3_aa: CSARKLAGVSTQETQYF

clone_size: .
j_call: TRBJ1-2
cdr3_length: 14
d_call: .
v_call: TRBV29-1
cdr3_nt: TGCACCTTGGGGAGCGATATAGCTAACTATGGCTACACCTTC
cdr3_aa: CTLGSDIANYGYTF

clone_size: .
j_call: TRBJ2-4
cdr3_length: 16
d_call: TRBD2
v_call: TRBV28
cdr3_nt: TGTGCCAGCAGTTTACTAGCGGGAGGAAGTAGGAACATTCAGTACTTC
cdr3_aa: CASSLLAGGSRNIQYF

clone_size: .
j_call: TRBJ1-6
cdr3_length: 14
d_call: .
v_call: TRBV2
cdr3_nt: TGTGCCAGCAGTGGGCGGGGTAAAAGTTCACCCCTCCACTTT
cdr3_aa: CASSGRGKSSPLHF

clone_size: .
j_call: TRBJ2-7
cdr3_length: 15
d_call: .
v_call: TRBV4-3
cdr3_nt: TGCGCCAGCAGCCAAGATTTGATTGCAGCCGGCGAGCAGTACTTC
cdr3_aa: CASSQDLIAAGEQYF